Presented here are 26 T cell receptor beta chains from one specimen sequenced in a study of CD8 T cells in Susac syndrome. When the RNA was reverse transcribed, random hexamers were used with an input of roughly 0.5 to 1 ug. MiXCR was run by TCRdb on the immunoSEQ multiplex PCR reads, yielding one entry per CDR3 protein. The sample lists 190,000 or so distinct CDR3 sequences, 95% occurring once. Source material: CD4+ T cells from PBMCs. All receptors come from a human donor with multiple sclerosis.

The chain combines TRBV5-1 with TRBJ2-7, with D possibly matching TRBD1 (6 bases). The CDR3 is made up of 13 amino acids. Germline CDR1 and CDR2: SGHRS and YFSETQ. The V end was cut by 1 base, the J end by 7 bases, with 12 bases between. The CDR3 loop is CASSLMGAQEQYF. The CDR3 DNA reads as TGCGCCAGCAGCTTGATGGGGGCGCAAGAGCAGTACTTC. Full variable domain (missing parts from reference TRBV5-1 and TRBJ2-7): KAGVTQTPRYLIKTRGQQVTLSCSPISGHRSVSWYQQTPGQGLQFLFEYFSETQRNKGNFPGRFSGRQFSNSRSEMNVSTLELGDSALYLCASSLMGAQEQYFGPGTRLTVT.

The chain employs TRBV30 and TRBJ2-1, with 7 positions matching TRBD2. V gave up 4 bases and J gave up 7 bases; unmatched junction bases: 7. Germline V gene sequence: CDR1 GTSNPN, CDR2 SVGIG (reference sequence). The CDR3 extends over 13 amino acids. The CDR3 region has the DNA TGTGCCTGGATGACTAGCAATGAGAATGAGCAGTTCTTC. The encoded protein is CAWMTSNENEQFF. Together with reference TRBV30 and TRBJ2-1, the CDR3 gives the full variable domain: SQTIHQWPATLVQPVGSPLSLECTVEGTSNPNLYWYRQAAGRGLQLLFYSVGIGQISSEVPQNLSASRPQDRQFILSSKKLLLSDSGFYLCAWMTSNENEQFFGPGTRLTVL.

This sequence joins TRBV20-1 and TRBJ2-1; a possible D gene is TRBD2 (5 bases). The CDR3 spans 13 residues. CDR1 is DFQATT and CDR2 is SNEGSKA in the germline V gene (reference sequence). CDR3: CSPTGSSYNEQFF. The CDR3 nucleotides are TGCAGCCCAACGGGGAGCTCCTACAATGAGCAGTTCTTC.

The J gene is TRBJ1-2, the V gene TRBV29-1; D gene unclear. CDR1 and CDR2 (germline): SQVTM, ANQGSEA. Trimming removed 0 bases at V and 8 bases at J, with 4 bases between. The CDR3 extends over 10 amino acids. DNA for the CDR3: TGCAGCGTTGAAGAGGGGGGCTACACCTTC. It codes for CSVEEGGYTF.

CDR3 residues: CSAMRGNQPQHF. The CDR3 DNA sequence: TGCAGTGCTATGAGGGGCAATCAGCCCCAGCATTTT. The rearrangement links TRBV20-1 to TRBJ1-5; no definite D call. Deletions cut 4 bases from V and 2 bases from J, with 6 bases between. CDR1 and CDR2 (germline): DFQATT, SNEGSKA (reference sequence). The CDR3 loop spans 12 amino acids.

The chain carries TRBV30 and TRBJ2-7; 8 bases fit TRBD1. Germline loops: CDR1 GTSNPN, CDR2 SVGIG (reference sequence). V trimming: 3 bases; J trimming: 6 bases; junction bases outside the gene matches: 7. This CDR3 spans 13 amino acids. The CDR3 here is CAWRGRGLAEQYV. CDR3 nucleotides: TGTGCCTGGAGGGGCAGGGGGCTGGCCGAGCAGTACGTC.

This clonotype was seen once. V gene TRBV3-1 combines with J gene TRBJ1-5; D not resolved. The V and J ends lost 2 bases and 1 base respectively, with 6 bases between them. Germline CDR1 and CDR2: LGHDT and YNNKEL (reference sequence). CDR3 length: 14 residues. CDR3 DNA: TGTGCCAGCAGCCAACAGGTCAGCAATCAGCCCCAGCATTTT. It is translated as CASSQQVSNQPQHF.

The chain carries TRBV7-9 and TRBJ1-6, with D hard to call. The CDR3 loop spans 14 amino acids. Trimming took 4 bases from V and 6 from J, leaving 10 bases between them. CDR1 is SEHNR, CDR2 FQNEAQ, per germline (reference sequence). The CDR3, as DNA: TGTGCCAGCAGCTGGACGGTCACTAATTCACCCCTCCACTTT. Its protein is CASSWTVTNSPLHF.

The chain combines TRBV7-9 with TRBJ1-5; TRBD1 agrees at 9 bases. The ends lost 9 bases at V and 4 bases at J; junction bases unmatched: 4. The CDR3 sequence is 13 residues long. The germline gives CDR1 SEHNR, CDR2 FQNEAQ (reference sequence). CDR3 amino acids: CASTDRGNQPQHF. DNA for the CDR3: TGTGCCAGTACGGACAGGGGAAATCAGCCCCAGCATTTT.

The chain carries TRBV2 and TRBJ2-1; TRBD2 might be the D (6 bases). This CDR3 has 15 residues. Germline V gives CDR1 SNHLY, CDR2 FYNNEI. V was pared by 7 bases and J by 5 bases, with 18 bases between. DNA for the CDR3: TGTGCCAGCATTCAGGACCAGCGGGCGAACAATGAGCAGTTCTTC. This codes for CASIQDQRANNEQFF.

This CDR3 reads CASNTQYQETQYF. CDR3 sequence (DNA): TGTGCCAGCAATACTCAGTACCAAGAGACCCAGTACTTC. The gene calls are TRBV2 and TRBJ2-5, with no clear D. The CDR3 totals 13 residues. V lost 7 bases, J lost 0 bases, and 9 bases lay in between. Per germline, CDR1 SNHLY and CDR2 FYNNEI.

CDR3 residues: CASSAGLPYEQYV. In DNA, the CDR3 is TGTGCCAGCAGCGCTGGACTGCCCTACGAGCAGTACGTC. The chain couples TRBV6-1 to TRBJ2-7; tentative D call: TRBD2 (5 bases). From germline, CDR1 is MNHNS and CDR2 SASEGT. The length of the CDR3 is 13 residues. V was shortened by 6 bases and J by 2 bases, with 11 bases between the two germline ends.

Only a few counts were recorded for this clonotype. CDR3 residues: CAWRGAGTEAFF. The CDR3 bases are TGTGCCTGGAGGGGCGCGGGAACTGAAGCTTTCTTT. J is TRBJ1-1 and V is TRBV30; no definite D call. The CDR3 contains 12 residues. Germline CDR1 reads GTSNPN; CDR2 reads SVGIG (reference sequence). V lost 3 bases and J 5 bases, leaving 10 bases between the germline ends. The full variable domain, with the rest looked up from reference TRBV30 and TRBJ1-1, is SQTIHQWPATLVQPVGSPLSLECTVEGTSNPNLYWYRQAAGRGLQLLFYSVGIGQISSEVPQNLSASRPQDRQFILSSKKLLLSDSGFYLCAWRGAGTEAFFGQGTRLTVV.

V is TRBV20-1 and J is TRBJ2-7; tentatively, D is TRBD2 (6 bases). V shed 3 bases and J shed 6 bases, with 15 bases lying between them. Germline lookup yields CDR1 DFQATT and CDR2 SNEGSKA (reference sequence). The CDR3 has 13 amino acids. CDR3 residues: CSARHNGGIEQYV. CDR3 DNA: TGCAGTGCTAGGCACAACGGGGGAATCGAGCAGTACGTC.

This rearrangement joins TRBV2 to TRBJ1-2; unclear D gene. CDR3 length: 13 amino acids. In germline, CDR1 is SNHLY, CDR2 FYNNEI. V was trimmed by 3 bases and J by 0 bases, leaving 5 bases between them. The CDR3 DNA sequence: TGTGCCAGCAGTGACGGGGCTAACTATGGCTACACCTTC. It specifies CASSDGANYGYTF. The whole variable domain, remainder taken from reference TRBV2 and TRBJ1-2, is EPEVTQTPSHQVTQMGQEVILRCVPISNHLYFYWYRQILGQKVEFLVSFYNNEISEKSEIFDDQFSVERPDGSNFTLKIRSTKLEDSAMYFCASSDGANYGYTFGSGTRLTVV.

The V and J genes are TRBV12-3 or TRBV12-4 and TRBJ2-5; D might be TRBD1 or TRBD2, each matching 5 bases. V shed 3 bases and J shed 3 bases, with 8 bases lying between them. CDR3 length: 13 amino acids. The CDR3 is CASSFGTEETQYF. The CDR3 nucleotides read TGTGCCAGCAGTTTTGGGACGGAAGAGACCCAGTACTTC.

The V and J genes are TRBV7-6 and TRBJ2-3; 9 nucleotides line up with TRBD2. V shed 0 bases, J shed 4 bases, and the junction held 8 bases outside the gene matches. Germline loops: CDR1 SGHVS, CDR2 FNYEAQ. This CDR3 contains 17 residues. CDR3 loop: CASSLAHLAGGADTQYF. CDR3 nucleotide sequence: TGTGCCAGCAGCTTAGCGCATCTCGCGGGGGGGGCAGATACGCAGTATTTT.

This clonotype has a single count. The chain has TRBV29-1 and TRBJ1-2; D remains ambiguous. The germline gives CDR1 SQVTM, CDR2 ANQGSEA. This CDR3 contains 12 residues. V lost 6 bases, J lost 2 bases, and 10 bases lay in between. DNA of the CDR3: TGCAGCGTGAAGGACCGAAACTATGGCTACACCTTC. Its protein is CSVKDRNYGYTF.

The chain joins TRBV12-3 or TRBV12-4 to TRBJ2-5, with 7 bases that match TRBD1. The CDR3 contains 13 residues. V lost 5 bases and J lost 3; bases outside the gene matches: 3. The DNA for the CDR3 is TGTGCCAGCAGTCGACAGGGAAAAGAGACCCAGTACTTC. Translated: CASSRQGKETQYF.

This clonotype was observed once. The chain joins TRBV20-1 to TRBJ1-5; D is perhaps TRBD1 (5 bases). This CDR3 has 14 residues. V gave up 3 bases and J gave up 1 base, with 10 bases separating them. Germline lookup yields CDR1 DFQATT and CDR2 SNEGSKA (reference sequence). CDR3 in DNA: TGCAGTGCTAGGACTCGACAGAGCAATCAGCCCCAGCATTTT. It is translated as CSARTRQSNQPQHF.

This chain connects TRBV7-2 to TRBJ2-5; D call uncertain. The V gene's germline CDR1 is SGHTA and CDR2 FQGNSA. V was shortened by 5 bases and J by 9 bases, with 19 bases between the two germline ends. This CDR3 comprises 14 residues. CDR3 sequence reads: CASSRPTPPSAQYF. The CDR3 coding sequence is TGTGCCAGCAGCCGCCCAACCCCGCCCAGCGCCCAGTACTTC.

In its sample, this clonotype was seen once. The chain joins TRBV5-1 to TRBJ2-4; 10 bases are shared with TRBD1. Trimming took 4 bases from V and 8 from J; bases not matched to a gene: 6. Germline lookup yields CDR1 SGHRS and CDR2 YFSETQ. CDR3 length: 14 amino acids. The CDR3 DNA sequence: TGCGCCAGCAGCCTCAGAGGGACAGGGGACATTCAGTACTTC. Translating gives CASSLRGTGDIQYF.

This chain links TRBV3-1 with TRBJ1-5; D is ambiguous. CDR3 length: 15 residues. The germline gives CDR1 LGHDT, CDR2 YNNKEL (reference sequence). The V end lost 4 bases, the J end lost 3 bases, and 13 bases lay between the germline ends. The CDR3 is CASSPEGGNNQPQHF. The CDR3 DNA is TGTGCCAGCAGCCCAGAAGGAGGGAACAATCAGCCCCAGCATTTT. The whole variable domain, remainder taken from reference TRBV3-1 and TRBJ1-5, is DTAVSQTPKYLVTQMGNDKSIKCEQNLGHDTMYWYKQDSKKFLKIMFSYNNKELIINETVPNRFSPKSPDKAHLNLHINSLELGDSAVYFCASSPEGGNNQPQHFGDGTRLSIL.

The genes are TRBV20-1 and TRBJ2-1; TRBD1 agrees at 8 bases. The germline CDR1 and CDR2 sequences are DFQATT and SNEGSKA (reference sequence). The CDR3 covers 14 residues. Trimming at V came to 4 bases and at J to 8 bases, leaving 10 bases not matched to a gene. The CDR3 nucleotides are TGCAGTGCTACCGGGACAGGCGGAAGTGATGAGCAGTTCTTC. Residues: CSATGTGGSDEQFF.

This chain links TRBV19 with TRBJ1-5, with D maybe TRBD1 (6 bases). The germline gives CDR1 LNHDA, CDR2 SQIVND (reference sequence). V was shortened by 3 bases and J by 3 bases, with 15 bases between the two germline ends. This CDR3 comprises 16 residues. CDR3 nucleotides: TGTGCCAGTAGTATTTATTCGACAGGCACCAATCAGCCCCAGCATTTT. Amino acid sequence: CASSIYSTGTNQPQHF.

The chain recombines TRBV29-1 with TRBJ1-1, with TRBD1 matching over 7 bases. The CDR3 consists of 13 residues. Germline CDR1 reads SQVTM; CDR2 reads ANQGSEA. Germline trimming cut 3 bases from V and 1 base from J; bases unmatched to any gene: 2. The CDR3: CSVEGQTNTEAFF. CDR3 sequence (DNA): TGCAGCGTTGAGGGACAGACGAACACTGAAGCTTTCTTT.